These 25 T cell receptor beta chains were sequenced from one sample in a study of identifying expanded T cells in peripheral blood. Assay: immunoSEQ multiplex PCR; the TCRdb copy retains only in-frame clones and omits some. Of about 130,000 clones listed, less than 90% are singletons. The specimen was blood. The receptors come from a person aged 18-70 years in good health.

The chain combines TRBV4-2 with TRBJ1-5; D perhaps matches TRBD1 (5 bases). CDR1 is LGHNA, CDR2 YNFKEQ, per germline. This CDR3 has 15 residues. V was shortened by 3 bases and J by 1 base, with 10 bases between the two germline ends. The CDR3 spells CASSQSTASNQPQHF. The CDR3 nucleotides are TGTGCCAGCAGCCAGTCGACAGCCAGCAATCAGCCCCAGCATTTT.

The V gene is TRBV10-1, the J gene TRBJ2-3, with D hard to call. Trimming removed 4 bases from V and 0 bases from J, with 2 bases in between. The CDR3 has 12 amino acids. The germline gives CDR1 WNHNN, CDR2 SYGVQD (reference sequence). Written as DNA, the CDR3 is TGCGCCAGCAGTGCTAGCACAGATACGCAGTATTTT. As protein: CASSASTDTQYF.

CDR3: CASSLLDGELFF. In nucleotides, the CDR3 is TGCGCCAGCAGCTTGTTGGACGGGGAGCTGTTTTTT. The chain combines TRBV5-1 with TRBJ2-2; no reliable D call. This CDR3 comprises 12 residues. Germline CDR1 reads SGHRS; CDR2 reads YFSETQ. V lost 1 base and J 7 bases, leaving 5 bases between the germline ends.

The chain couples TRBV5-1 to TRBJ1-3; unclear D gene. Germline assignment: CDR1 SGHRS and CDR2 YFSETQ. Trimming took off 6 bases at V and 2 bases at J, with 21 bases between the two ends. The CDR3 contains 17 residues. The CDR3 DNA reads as TGCGCCAGCAAAAGGTCCCCAGGAGCTAATGCTGGAAACACCATATATTTT. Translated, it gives CASKRSPGANAGNTIYF.

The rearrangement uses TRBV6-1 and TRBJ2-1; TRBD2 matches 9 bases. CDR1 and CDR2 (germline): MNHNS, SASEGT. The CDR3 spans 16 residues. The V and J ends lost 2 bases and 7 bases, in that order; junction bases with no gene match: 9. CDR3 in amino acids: CASSELAGGLRNEQFF. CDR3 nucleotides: TGTGCCAGCAGTGAATTGGCGGGAGGGCTAAGGAATGAGCAGTTCTTC.

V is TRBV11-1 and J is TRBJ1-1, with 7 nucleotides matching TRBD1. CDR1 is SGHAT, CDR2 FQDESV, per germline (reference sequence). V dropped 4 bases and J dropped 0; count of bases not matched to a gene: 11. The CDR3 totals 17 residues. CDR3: CASSSSGQVGLNTEAFF. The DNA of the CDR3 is TGTGCCAGCAGCTCGTCCGGACAGGTTGGGTTGAACACTGAAGCTTTCTTT.

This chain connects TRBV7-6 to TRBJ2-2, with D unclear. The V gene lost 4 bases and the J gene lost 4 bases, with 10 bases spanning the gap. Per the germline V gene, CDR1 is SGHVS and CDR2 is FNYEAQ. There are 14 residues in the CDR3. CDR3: CASSSDSFTGELFF. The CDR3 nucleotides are TGTGCCAGCAGCTCGGATAGCTTCACCGGGGAGCTGTTTTTT.

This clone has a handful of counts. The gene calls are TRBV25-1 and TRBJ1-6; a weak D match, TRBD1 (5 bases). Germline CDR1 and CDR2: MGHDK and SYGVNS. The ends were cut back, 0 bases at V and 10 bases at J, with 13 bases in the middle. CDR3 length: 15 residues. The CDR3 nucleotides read TGTGCCAGCAGTGAATATCTGGGAGGGGACTCACCCCTCCACTTT. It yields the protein CASSEYLGGDSPLHF. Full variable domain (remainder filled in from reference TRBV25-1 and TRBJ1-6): EADIYQTPRYLVIGTGKKITLECSQTMGHDKMYWYQQDPGMELHLIHYSYGVNSTEKGDLSSESTVSRIRTEHFPLTLESARPSHTSQYLCASSEYLGGDSPLHFGNGTRLTVT.

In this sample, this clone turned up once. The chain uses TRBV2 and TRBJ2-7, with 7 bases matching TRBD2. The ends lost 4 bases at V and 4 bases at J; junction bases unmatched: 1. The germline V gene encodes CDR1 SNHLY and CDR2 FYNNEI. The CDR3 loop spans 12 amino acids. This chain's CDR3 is CASSVGGYEQYF. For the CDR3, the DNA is TGTGCCAGCAGTGTCGGGGGGTACGAGCAGTACTTC.

The DNA of the CDR3 is TGTGCCAGTAAGAAAGCGGCGTCGGGGGAGACCCAGTACTTC. It encodes CASKKAASGETQYF. The V and J genes are TRBV19 and TRBJ2-5; TRBD2 might be the D (5 bases). Germline loops: CDR1 LNHDA, CDR2 SQIVND (reference sequence). V was shortened by 7 bases and J by 5 bases, with 17 bases between the two germline ends. CDR3 length: 14 residues.

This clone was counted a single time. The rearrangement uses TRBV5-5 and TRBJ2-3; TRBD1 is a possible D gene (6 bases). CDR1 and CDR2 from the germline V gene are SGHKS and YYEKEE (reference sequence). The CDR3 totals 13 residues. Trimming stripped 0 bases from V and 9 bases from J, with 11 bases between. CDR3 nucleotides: TGTGCCAGCAGCTTGGCGTCTCAGGGGACGCAGTATTTT. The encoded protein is CASSLASQGTQYF.

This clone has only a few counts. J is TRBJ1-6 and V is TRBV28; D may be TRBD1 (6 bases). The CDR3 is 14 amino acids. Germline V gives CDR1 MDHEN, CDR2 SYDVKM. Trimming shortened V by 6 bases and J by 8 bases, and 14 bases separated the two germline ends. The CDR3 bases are TGTGCCAGCAGACCCACGTACAGGGATTCACCCCTCCACTTT. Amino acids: CASRPTYRDSPLHF.

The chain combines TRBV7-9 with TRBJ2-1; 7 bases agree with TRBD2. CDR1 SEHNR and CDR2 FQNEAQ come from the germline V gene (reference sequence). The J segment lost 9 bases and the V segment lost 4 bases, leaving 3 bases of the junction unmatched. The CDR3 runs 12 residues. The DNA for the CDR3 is TGTGCCAGCAGCTCCGGGGAGGGTGAGCAGTTCTTC. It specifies CASSSGEGEQFF.

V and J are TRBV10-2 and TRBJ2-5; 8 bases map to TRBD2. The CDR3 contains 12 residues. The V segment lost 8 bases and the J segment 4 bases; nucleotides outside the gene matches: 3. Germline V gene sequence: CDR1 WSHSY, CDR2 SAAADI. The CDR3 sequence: CASLTSGETQYF. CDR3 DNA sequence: TGCGCCAGCCTTACTAGCGGAGAGACCCAGTACTTC.

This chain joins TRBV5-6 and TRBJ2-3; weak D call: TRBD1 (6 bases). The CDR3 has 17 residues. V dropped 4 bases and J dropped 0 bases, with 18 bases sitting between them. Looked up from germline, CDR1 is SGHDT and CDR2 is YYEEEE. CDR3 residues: CASSVHRATTSTDTQYF. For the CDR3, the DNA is TGTGCCAGCAGCGTGCACAGGGCCACAACTAGCACAGATACGCAGTATTTT.

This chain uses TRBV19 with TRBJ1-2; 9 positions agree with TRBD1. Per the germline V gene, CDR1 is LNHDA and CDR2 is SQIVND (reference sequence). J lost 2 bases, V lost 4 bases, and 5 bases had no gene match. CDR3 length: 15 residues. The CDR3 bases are TGTGCCAGTAGTAATTACAGGGGGCGAAACTATGGCTACACCTTC. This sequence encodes CASSNYRGRNYGYTF.

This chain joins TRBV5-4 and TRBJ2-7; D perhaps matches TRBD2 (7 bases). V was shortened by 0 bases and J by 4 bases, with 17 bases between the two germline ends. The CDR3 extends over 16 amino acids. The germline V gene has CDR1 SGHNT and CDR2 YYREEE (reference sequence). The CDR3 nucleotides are TGTGCCAGCAGCTTGGCGCTCGGGGGGCTAGGGTACGAGCAGTACTTC. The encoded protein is CASSLALGGLGYEQYF.

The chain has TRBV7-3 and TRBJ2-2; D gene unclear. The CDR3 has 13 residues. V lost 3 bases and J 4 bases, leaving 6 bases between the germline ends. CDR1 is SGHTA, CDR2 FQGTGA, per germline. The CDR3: CASSFGSTGELFF. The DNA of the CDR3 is TGTGCCAGCAGCTTCGGAAGCACCGGGGAGCTGTTTTTT. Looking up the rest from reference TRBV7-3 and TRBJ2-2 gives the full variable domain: GAGVSQTPSNKVTEKGKYVELRCDPISGHTALYWYRQSLGQGPEFLIYFQGTGAADDSGLPNDRFFAVRPEGSVSTLKIQRTERGDSAVYLCASSFGSTGELFFGEGSRLTVL.

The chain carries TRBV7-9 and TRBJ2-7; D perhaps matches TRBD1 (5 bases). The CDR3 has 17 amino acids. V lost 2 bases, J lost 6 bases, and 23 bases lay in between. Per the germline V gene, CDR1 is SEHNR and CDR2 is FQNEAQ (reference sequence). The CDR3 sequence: CASSLLFVRGKESEQYF. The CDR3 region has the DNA TGTGCCAGCAGCTTATTATTCGTAAGGGGAAAAGAGTCCGAGCAGTACTTC.

The CDR3 here is CASSSGQKQGRPFF. The CDR3 region has the DNA TGCGCCAGCAGCTCCGGTCAAAAACAGGGGCGGCCTTTCTTT. The chain couples TRBV5-1 to TRBJ1-1; TRBD1 aligns across 7 bases. Trimming took 3 bases from V and 12 from J; bases not matched to a gene: 14. Germline V CDR1 and CDR2: SGHRS, YFSETQ. The CDR3 extends over 14 amino acids.

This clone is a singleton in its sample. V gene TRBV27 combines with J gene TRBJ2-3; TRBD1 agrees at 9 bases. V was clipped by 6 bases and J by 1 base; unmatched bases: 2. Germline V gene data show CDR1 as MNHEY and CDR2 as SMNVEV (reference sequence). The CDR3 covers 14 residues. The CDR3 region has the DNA TGTGCCAGCAGATGGGACAGGGGCACAGATACGCAGTATTTT. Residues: CASRWDRGTDTQYF.

The chain's CDR3 is CASSDGGGARGTQYF. The CDR3 region has the DNA TGTGCCAGCAGTGATGGCGGGGGGGCCCGGGGCACGCAGTATTTT. The chain combines TRBV6-1 with TRBJ2-3, with 9 bases lining up with TRBD2. This CDR3 is 15 amino acids long. Per germline, CDR1 MNHNS and CDR2 SASEGT. J was trimmed by 9 bases and V by 3 bases; bases with no gene match: 10.

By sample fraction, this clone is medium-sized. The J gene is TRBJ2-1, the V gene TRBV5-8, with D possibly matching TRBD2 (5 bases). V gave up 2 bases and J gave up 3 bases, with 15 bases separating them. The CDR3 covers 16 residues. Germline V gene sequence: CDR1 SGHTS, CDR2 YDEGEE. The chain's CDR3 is CASSFPSGFGYNEQFF. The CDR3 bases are TGTGCCAGCAGCTTTCCTTCGGGGTTTGGCTACAATGAGCAGTTCTTC.

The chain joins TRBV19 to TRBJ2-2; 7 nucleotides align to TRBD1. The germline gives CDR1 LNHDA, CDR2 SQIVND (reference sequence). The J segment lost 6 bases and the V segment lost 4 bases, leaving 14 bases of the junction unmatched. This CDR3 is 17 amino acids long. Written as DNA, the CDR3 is TGTGCCAGTAGTAACGGACAGGTCCCAGTTGGGGCCGGGGAGCTGTTTTTT. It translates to CASSNGQVPVGAGELFF.

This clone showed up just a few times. The CDR3 DNA reads as TGTGCCAGCAGCTTAAGGCGGGGGGGCTCAGATACGCAGTATTTT. Translating it yields CASSLRRGGSDTQYF. The gene calls are TRBV7-2 and TRBJ2-3; 9 bases map to TRBD2. Germline assignment: CDR1 SGHTA and CDR2 FQGNSA. J lost 4 bases, V lost 2 bases, and 4 bases had no gene match. The CDR3 length is 15 residues.